The 3 T cell receptor beta chains reported below all come from one sample, sequenced in a study of cytomegalovirus exposure and HLA in healthy donors. The PCR contained 60 Vbeta and 13 Jbeta primers. Using immunoSEQ multiplex PCR, the repertoire was profiled, and TCRdb retains in-frame clones only, with some absent. The table records about 160,000 clones, more than 65% of them present only once. Sequenced: PBMCs. The receptors were gathered from a man in his late teens or twenties in good health and CMV-seropositive.

The chain links TRBV29-1 to TRBJ1-4, with 9 positions matching TRBD1. Trimming cost V 5 bases and J 1 base; bases outside gene matches: 11. This CDR3 comprises 17 residues. Looked up from germline, CDR1 is SQVTM and CDR2 is ANQGSEA. The CDR3 loop is CSVLGTGIRETNEKLFF. The CDR3 nucleotides read TGCAGCGTTCTTGGGACAGGGATTCGAGAAACTAATGAAAAACTGTTTTTT.

This clone was seen a single time. The chain combines TRBV7-2 with TRBJ2-7; D might be TRBD2 (6 bases). Trimming cost V 5 bases and J 0 bases, with 14 bases left between them. Germline V lookup: CDR1 SGHTA, CDR2 FQGNSA. The CDR3 totals 15 residues. The CDR3 here is CASSPGTFGSYEQYV. The CDR3 DNA is TGTGCCAGCAGCCCCGGGACTTTCGGCTCCTACGAGCAGTACGTC.

As regards this clone: The sample holds other DNA sequences that translate to the same CDR3. The chain employs TRBV6-5 and TRBJ2-5, with TRBD2 matching over 7 bases. CDR1 is MNHEY and CDR2 is SVGAGI in the germline V gene. V lost 0 bases, J lost 5 bases, and 6 bases stayed unmatched. The CDR3 consists of 15 residues. CDR3: CASSYSSGRGETQYF. DNA of the CDR3: TGTGCCAGCAGTTACTCTTCAGGGCGGGGGGAGACCCAGTACTTC.